The 32 T cell receptor beta chains presented below share a single source sample, sequenced in a study of T cell responses to AZD1222 COVID-19 vaccine. Assay used: immunoSEQ multiplex PCR; TCRdb lists only in-frame clones, some missing. The table includes 50,000 to 70,000 clones, about 85% detected once. The sequenced sample was peripheral blood, obtained on day 0 of MenACWY control vaccination. These receptors originate from an adult in good health.

The chain is built from TRBV7-2 and TRBJ1-3; D is possibly TRBD1 (6 bases). Trimming cost V 0 bases and J 0 bases, with 9 bases left between them. Germline CDR1 and CDR2: SGHTA and FQGNSA. The CDR3 extends over 16 amino acids. The CDR3: CASSLAQQGSGNTIYF. The CDR3 nucleotides read TGTGCCAGCAGCTTAGCGCAACAGGGCTCTGGAAACACCATATATTTT.

The chain joins TRBV28 to TRBJ2-7; D assignment may be TRBD1 or TRBD2 (5 bases each). CDR3 length: 12 residues. Germline V gene data show CDR1 as MDHEN and CDR2 as SYDVKM. V dropped 8 bases and J dropped 5 bases, with 13 bases sitting between them. Here the CDR3 DNA reads TGTGCCAGCGTTTCGGGGACCCACGAGCAGTACTTC. This encodes CASVSGTHEQYF.

This chain uses TRBV18 with TRBJ1-6; weak D call: TRBD1 (5 bases). The CDR3 is made up of 14 amino acids. The germline gives CDR1 KGHSH, CDR2 LQKENI. Trimming shortened V by 3 bases and J by 8 bases, and 11 bases separated the two germline ends. The CDR3 nucleotides are TGTGCCAGCTCACCTAGGGGACCTGATTCACCCCTCCACTTT. The encoded protein is CASSPRGPDSPLHF. Supplemented by reference TRBV18 and TRBJ1-6, the full variable domain reads NAGVMQNPRHLVRRRGQEARLRCSPMKGHSHVYWYRQLPEEGLKFMVYLQKENIIDESGMPKERFSAEFPKEGPSILRIQQVVRGDSAAYFCASSPRGPDSPLHFGNGTRLTVT.

This chain uses TRBV7-9 with TRBJ2-3; 8 positions agree with TRBD1. Germline-derived CDR1 and CDR2 are SEHNR and FQNEAQ (reference sequence). This CDR3 is 18 amino acids long. The trim removed 1 base at V and 0 bases at J, leaving 9 bases unmatched. For the CDR3, the DNA is TGTGCCAGCAGCTTAGGGGAGAGACAGGGGCCGAGCACAGATACGCAGTATTTT. This sequence encodes CASSLGERQGPSTDTQYF.

The chain employs TRBV9 and TRBJ2-7; TRBD2 aligns across 11 bases. There are 15 residues in the CDR3. Germline V gene sequence: CDR1 SGDLS, CDR2 YYNGEE. Trimming cost V 1 base and J 5 bases; bases outside gene matches: 5. CDR3 sequence: CASSVLAGGLHEQYF. CDR3 sequence (DNA): TGTGCCAGCAGCGTACTAGCGGGAGGCTTGCACGAGCAGTACTTC.

The J gene is TRBJ2-7, the V gene TRBV5-5; D unresolved. With 0 bases removed from V and 9 bases from J, the gap between germline ends came to 7 bases. Germline CDR1 SGHKS, CDR2 YYEKEE (reference sequence). The CDR3 consists of 11 residues. This CDR3 reads CASSLARRQYF. CDR3 nucleotides: TGTGCCAGCAGCTTGGCCCGGCGGCAGTACTTC.

This chain links TRBV29-1 with TRBJ2-2; TRBD1 aligns across 7 bases. CDR3 size: 13 residues. CDR1 SQVTM and CDR2 ANQGSEA come from the germline V gene. V lost 6 bases to trimming and J lost 6 bases; unmatched junction nucleotides: 7. CDR3 nucleotides: TGCAGCGTCCGAGCCACAGGGGCCGGGGAGCTGTTTTTT. Translating it yields CSVRATGAGELFF.

The chain carries TRBV19 and TRBJ2-1; tentatively, D is TRBD2 (6 bases). The germline V gene encodes CDR1 LNHDA and CDR2 SQIVND (reference sequence). V lost 10 bases and J lost 15, with 25 bases in between. CDR3 length: 13 residues. The CDR3: CAIAVRDSPNLFF. The CDR3 DNA follows: TGTGCCATCGCGGTCCGGGACTCCCCTAACTTGTTCTTC.

The chain is built from TRBV3-1 (or the pseudogene TRBV3-2) and TRBJ2-1, with TRBD2 matching 14 bases. Trimming cost V 6 bases and J 6 bases; bases outside gene matches: 4. In germline, CDR1 is LGHDT, CDR2 YNNKEL (reference sequence). The CDR3 totals 15 residues. The CDR3 nucleotides read TGTGCCAGCAGTCCCGGGACTAGCGGGAGCAATGAGCAGTTCTTC. The encoded protein is CASSPGTSGSNEQFF.

CDR3: CASSLRPGEQYF. The CDR3, as DNA: TGTGCCAGCAGTTTACGACCCGGAGAGCAGTACTTC. This rearrangement joins TRBV28 to TRBJ2-7; D gene ambiguous. The CDR3 is made up of 12 amino acids. The V end was cut by 2 bases, the J end by 7 bases, with 9 bases between. From germline, CDR1 is MDHEN and CDR2 SYDVKM.

The gene calls are TRBV12-3 or TRBV12-4 and TRBJ2-5, with a possible D match to TRBD2 (5 bases). This CDR3 contains 12 residues. V was trimmed by 3 bases and J by 3 bases, leaving 5 bases between them. The CDR3 here is CASSLREETQYF. CDR3 nucleotide sequence: TGTGCCAGCAGTTTGAGGGAAGAGACCCAGTACTTC.

The chain combines TRBV7-3 with TRBJ2-1; 11 nucleotides line up with TRBD2. CDR1 and CDR2 from the germline V gene are SGHTA and FQGTGA. V shed 3 bases and J 2 bases; nucleotides not matched to a gene: 0. This CDR3 spans 15 amino acids. The DNA for the CDR3 is TGTGCCAGCAGCTTGACTAGCGGGGCCTACAATGAGCAGTTCTTC. As protein: CASSLTSGAYNEQFF.

The V call is TRBV7-2, the J call TRBJ1-1; no clear D. This CDR3 has 17 amino acids. CDR1 and CDR2 from the germline V gene are SGHTA and FQGNSA. V was cut by 2 bases and J by 1 base, with 17 bases left in between. CDR3 DNA: TGTGCCAGCAGCTTACGGAGAGGAGGGCGGGGGAACACTGAAGCTTTCTTT. Translation: CASSLRRGGRGNTEAFF.

This clone turned up a few times. The gene calls are TRBV7-2 and TRBJ2-5, with 7 bases that match TRBD2. This CDR3 has 14 amino acids. V was pared by 1 base and J by 4 bases, with 3 bases of the junction left unmatched. Germline loops: CDR1 SGHTA, CDR2 FQGNSA. CDR3 nucleotide sequence: TGTGCCAGCAGCTTAGGGGCGGGAGTAGAGACCCAGTACTTC. Protein: CASSLGAGVETQYF.

This clone occurred a few times. This chain joins TRBV4-2 and TRBJ2-3; D is perhaps TRBD2 (6 bases). V lost 2 bases and J 2 bases, leaving 17 bases between the germline ends. The germline V gene has CDR1 LGHNA and CDR2 YNFKEQ. The CDR3 runs to 17 residues. CDR3 residues: CASSQSRGGGPTDTQYF. The DNA for the CDR3 is TGTGCCAGCAGCCAATCCCGAGGCGGAGGGCCCACAGATACGCAGTATTTT.

The chain employs TRBV6-2 or TRBV6-3 and TRBJ2-2; possible D gene TRBD2, 6 bases. With 4 bases removed from V and 6 bases from J, the gap between germline ends came to 12 bases. CDR3 length: 14 residues. Germline CDR1 and CDR2: MNHEY and SVGEGT. As DNA, the CDR3 is TGTGCCAGCAGTTCCCGACTAGATGCCGGGGAGCTGTTTTTT. This translates into CASSSRLDAGELFF.

The V and J genes are TRBV6-2 or TRBV6-3 and TRBJ2-1, with D unclear. V was cut by 2 bases and J by 4 bases, with 6 bases left in between. The CDR3 runs 13 residues. Per germline, CDR1 MNHEY and CDR2 SVGEGT. For the CDR3, the DNA is TGTGCCAGCAGTTACCTAGTTTACAATGAGCAGTTCTTC. Its protein product is CASSYLVYNEQFF.

The V and J genes are TRBV27 and TRBJ1-6; TRBD1 matches at 7 bases. CDR1 is MNHEY, CDR2 SMNVEV, per germline (reference sequence). The CDR3 sequence is 15 residues long. Trimming took 4 bases from V and 10 from J; bases not matched to a gene: 10. CDR3 sequence (DNA): TGTGCCAGCAGTTCCCGACAGGGAGTCGGATCACCCCTCCACTTT. Amino acids: CASSSRQGVGSPLHF.

The CDR3 DNA follows: TGTGCCAGCGGGGACTACAATGAGCAGTTCTTC. Protein sequence: CASGDYNEQFF. The chain combines TRBV28 with TRBJ2-1; D call uncertain. This CDR3 comprises 11 residues. CDR1 is MDHEN, CDR2 SYDVKM, per germline. The ends were cut back, 8 bases at V and 3 bases at J, with 5 bases in the middle.

There are a few counts of this clone. Written as DNA, the CDR3 is TGTGCCAGCAGCGCGAGAGAGGGGACTAGCGGCCACAATGAGCAGTTCTTC. Amino acid sequence: CASSAREGTSGHNEQFF. The chain uses TRBV9 and TRBJ2-1; 11 bases are a match to TRBD2. CDR3 size: 17 residues. CDR1 SGDLS and CDR2 YYNGEE come from the germline V gene. After removal of 3 bases from V and 5 bases from J, the junction contained 10 bases not matched to a gene.

This clone has more than one count but fewer than ten. The chain carries TRBV7-9 and TRBJ1-2; 8 bases agree with TRBD1. Germline loops: CDR1 SEHNR, CDR2 FQNEAQ (reference sequence). V lost 4 bases to trimming and J lost 2 bases; unmatched junction nucleotides: 6. This CDR3 is 15 amino acids long. The CDR3 region has the DNA TGTGCCAGCAGCTACAGCCAGGGGGCGAACTATGGCTACACCTTC. Translated, it gives CASSYSQGANYGYTF.

This clone is a singleton in its sample. V and J are TRBV21-1 and TRBJ1-5. TRBV21-1 is a pseudogene locus. The CDR3 sequence is 17 residues long. In DNA form, the CDR3 reads TGTGCCAGCAGCAAAAAAAACGGACGGCTTAGCAATCAGCCCCAGCATTTT. It is translated as CASSKKNGRLSNQPQHF.

The chain combines TRBV28 with TRBJ1-4, with 9 positions matching TRBD1. The CDR3 has 15 amino acids. V gave up 6 bases and J gave up 5 bases; unmatched junction bases: 7. Germline V gene lookup returns CDR1 MDHEN and CDR2 SYDVKM. The CDR3 here is CASSTTGTGNEKLFF. CDR3 bases: TGTGCCAGCAGCACTACCGGGACAGGGAATGAAAAACTGTTTTTT.

The gene calls are TRBV6-1 and TRBJ2-5; 8 bases map to TRBD2. This CDR3 has 14 residues. Unmatched junction bases numbered 2, after V lost 1 base and J lost 4 bases. Germline loops: CDR1 MNHNS, CDR2 SASEGT. The CDR3 DNA reads as TGTGCCAGCAGTGAAGGGGCGGGAGGAGAGACCCAGTACTTC. This codes for CASSEGAGGETQYF.

The chain carries TRBV7-9 and TRBJ2-1; TRBD1 matches at 9 bases. Germline V gene sequence: CDR1 SEHNR, CDR2 FQNEAQ (reference sequence). CDR3 size: 15 residues. With V trimmed by 5 bases and J by 7 bases, 9 bases remained unmatched. The CDR3 spells CASSPQAGTGNEQFF. In nucleotides, the CDR3 is TGTGCCAGCAGCCCACAAGCTGGGACAGGGAATGAGCAGTTCTTC. Looking up the rest from reference TRBV7-9 and TRBJ2-1 gives the full variable domain: DTGVSQNPRHKITKRGQNVTFRCDPISEHNRLYWYRQTLGQGPEFLTYFQNEAQLEKSRLLSDRFSAERPKGSFSTLEIQRTEQGDSAMYLCASSPQAGTGNEQFFGPGTRLTVL.

This sequence joins TRBV30 and TRBJ1-5; perhaps TRBD1 as D (5 bases). Trimming left V 0 bases short and J 6 bases short, with 15 bases between. Per germline, CDR1 GTSNPN and CDR2 SVGIG (reference sequence). This CDR3 region has 15 residues. The CDR3 DNA sequence: TGTGCCTGGAGTGTACTTGGGGGGACGGGTCAGCCCCAGCATTTT. Translating gives CAWSVLGGTGQPQHF.

This clone was counted only a few times. The J gene is TRBJ2-3, the V gene TRBV19; TRBD1 matches at 7 bases. Germline values: CDR1 LNHDA, CDR2 SQIVND (reference sequence). The CDR3 is 15 amino acids. J gave up 1 base and V 7 bases, and 8 bases lay outside the gene matches. The CDR3 reads CASTDTGAGTDTQYF. CDR3 coding DNA: TGTGCCAGTACCGATACAGGGGCCGGCACAGATACGCAGTATTTT.

The chain combines TRBV30 with TRBJ1-5; TRBD1 might be the D (6 bases). CDR1 GTSNPN and CDR2 SVGIG come from the germline V gene (reference sequence). The CDR3 runs to 15 residues. The V end lost 3 bases, the J end lost 2 bases, and 14 bases lay between the germline ends. The CDR3 sequence: CAWSPTGTGNQPQHF. In nucleotides, the CDR3 is TGTGCCTGGAGCCCCACAGGGACGGGCAATCAGCCCCAGCATTTT. Full variable domain (outside the CDR3, taken from reference TRBV30 and TRBJ1-5): SQTIHQWPATLVQPVGSPLSLECTVEGTSNPNLYWYRQAAGRGLQLLFYSVGIGQISSEVPQNLSASRPQDRQFILSSKKLLLSDSGFYLCAWSPTGTGNQPQHFGDGTRLSIL.

This clone has just one count. This chain links TRBV2 with TRBJ2-7, with D perhaps matching TRBD1 (6 bases). The CDR3 contains 14 residues. Germline CDR1 is SNHLY and CDR2 is FYNNEI. Between the trimmed V and J ends, which lost 10 bases and 2 bases, there was a span of 18 bases. CDR3 residues: CATVPGTRTYEQYF. In nucleotides, the CDR3 is TGTGCCACCGTCCCCGGGACACGGACCTACGAGCAGTACTTC.

CDR3 sequence (DNA): TGCGCCAGCAGCTTGGTGGGTTATGGCTACACCTTC. It encodes CASSLVGYGYTF. The V and J genes are TRBV5-1 and TRBJ1-2; D gene unclear. Per germline, CDR1 SGHRS and CDR2 YFSETQ. The V gene lost 0 bases and the J gene lost 5 bases, with 5 bases spanning the gap. This CDR3 contains 12 residues.

The table lists this clone with a count of one. The chain uses TRBV28 and TRBJ2-5, with D perhaps TRBD1 or TRBD2 (5 bases each). This CDR3 has 14 residues. Germline V CDR1 and CDR2: MDHEN, SYDVKM. V lost 6 bases and J 4 bases, leaving 15 bases between the germline ends. The CDR3 loop reads CASRRTGTRETQYF. DNA for the CDR3: TGTGCCAGCAGGCGGACGGGGACCCGAGAGACCCAGTACTTC.

This clone showed up just once. This sequence joins TRBV18 and TRBJ2-2; TRBD1 matches at 7 bases. V gave up 1 base and J gave up 6 bases; unmatched junction bases: 8. Germline CDR1 is KGHSH and CDR2 is LQKENI. This CDR3 region has 16 residues. The CDR3 loop reads CASSPRDRAVAGELFF. The CDR3, as DNA: TGTGCCAGCTCACCACGCGACAGGGCGGTCGCCGGGGAGCTGTTTTTT.